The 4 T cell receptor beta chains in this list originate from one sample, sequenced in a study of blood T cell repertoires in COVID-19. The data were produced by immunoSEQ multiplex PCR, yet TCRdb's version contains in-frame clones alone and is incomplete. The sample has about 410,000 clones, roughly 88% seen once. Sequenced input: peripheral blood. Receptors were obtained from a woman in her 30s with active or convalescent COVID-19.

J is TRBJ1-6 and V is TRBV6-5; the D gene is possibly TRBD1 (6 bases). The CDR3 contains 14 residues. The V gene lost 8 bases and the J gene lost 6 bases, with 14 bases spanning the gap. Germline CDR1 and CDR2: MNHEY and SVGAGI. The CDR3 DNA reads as TGTGCCAGCGGGGACGGACAGTTTAATTCACCCCTCCACTTT. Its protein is CASGDGQFNSPLHF.

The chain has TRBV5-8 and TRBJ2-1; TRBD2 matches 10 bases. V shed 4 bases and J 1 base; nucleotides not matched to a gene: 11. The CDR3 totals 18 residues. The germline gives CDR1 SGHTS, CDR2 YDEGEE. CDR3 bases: TGTGCCAGCAGCGCCGGACTAGCGGAGTTTAAGTCCTACAATGAGCAGTTCTTC. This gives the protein CASSAGLAEFKSYNEQFF.

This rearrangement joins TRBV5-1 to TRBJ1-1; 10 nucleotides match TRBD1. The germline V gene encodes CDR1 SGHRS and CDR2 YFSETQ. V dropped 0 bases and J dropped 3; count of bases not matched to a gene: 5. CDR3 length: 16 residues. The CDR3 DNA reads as TGCGCCAGCAGCTTGGGTGACAGGGGGCGCGACACTGAAGCTTTCTTT. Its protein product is CASSLGDRGRDTEAFF. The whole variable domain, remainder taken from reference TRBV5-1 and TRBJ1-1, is KAGVTQTPRYLIKTRGQQVTLSCSPISGHRSVSWYQQTPGQGLQFLFEYFSETQRNKGNFPGRFSGRQFSNSRSEMNVSTLELGDSALYLCASSLGDRGRDTEAFFGQGTRLTVV.

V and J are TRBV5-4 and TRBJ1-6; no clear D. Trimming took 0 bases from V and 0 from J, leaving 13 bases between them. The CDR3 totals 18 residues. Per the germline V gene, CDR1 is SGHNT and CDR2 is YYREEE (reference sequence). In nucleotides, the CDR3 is TGTGCCAGCAGCTTGGAAGCGTCCGTTAGCTCCTATAATTCACCCCTCCACTTT. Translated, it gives CASSLEASVSSYNSPLHF.